The T cell receptor beta chain under discussion was sequenced for a study of shared clonotypes between healthy human individuals. The data were produced by immunoSEQ multiplex PCR, yet TCRdb's version contains in-frame clones alone and is incomplete. The sample consists of about 490,000 clones, about 80% of them appearing once. Per germline, CDR1 MGHRA and CDR2 YSYEKL. The CDR3 consists of 16 residues. The V gene end was trimmed by 1 base and the J gene end by 2 bases; junction bases not matched to a gene: 6. Sequencing input: PBMCs. This receptor was taken from a woman in her thirties or forties in good health. Some clones in this sample may be carry-over from other donors' samples. The chain joins TRBV4-1 to TRBJ2-5, with TRBD2 matching 8 bases. The CDR3 nucleotides read TGCGCCAGCAGCCAAGGGGGGGGGACTAGTCAAGAGACCCAGTACTTC. Its protein product is CASSQGGGTSQETQYF.